The 21 T cell receptor beta chains below come from one sample, sequenced in a study of PD-1 blockade in classical Hodgkin lymphoma. Time point specified: newly diagnosed, previously untreated cHL patient sample. Assay: immunoSEQ multiplex PCR; the TCRdb copy retains only in-frame clones and omits some. The table has 70,000 or so clones, about 94% seen once. Sequenced material: peripheral blood mononuclear cells (PBMCs). These receptor sequences come from a human donor with classical Hodgkin lymphoma.

This clone has just one count. The chain employs TRBV5-4 and TRBJ1-5; D possibly corresponds to TRBD1 (6 bases). V dropped 4 bases and J dropped 0 bases, with 11 bases sitting between them. The CDR3 sequence is 15 residues long. Germline V gives CDR1 SGHNT, CDR2 YYREEE (reference sequence). This CDR3 is CASSTGTDSNQPQHF. In DNA, the CDR3 is TGTGCCAGCAGCACAGGGACGGATAGCAATCAGCCCCAGCATTTT.

This chain uses TRBV5-1 with TRBJ2-1; 8 bases fit TRBD2. The CDR3 sequence is 16 residues long. Trimming took 0 bases from V and 9 from J; bases not matched to a gene: 11. The germline V gene has CDR1 SGHRS and CDR2 YFSETQ. CDR3 in amino acids: CASSLALGGGNLEQFF. CDR3 in DNA: TGCGCCAGCAGCTTGGCCTTGGGCGGGGGGAACCTTGAGCAGTTCTTC. The whole variable domain, remainder taken from reference TRBV5-1 and TRBJ2-1, is KAGVTQTPRYLIKTRGQQVTLSCSPISGHRSVSWYQQTPGQGLQFLFEYFSETQRNKGNFPGRFSGRQFSNSRSEMNVSTLELGDSALYLCASSLALGGGNLEQFFGPGTRLTVL.

V gene TRBV18 combines with J gene TRBJ1-1; D not certain. V lost 2 bases and J 1 base, leaving 8 bases between the germline ends. From germline, CDR1 is KGHSH and CDR2 LQKENI. The CDR3 runs 14 residues. The CDR3 reads CASSPSIQNTEAFF. CDR3 DNA sequence: TGTGCCAGCTCACCATCAATCCAGAACACTGAAGCTTTCTTT.

The chain joins TRBV5-1 to TRBJ1-2; D gene uncertain. The CDR3 runs to 13 residues. Germline V lookup: CDR1 SGHRS, CDR2 YFSETQ. The V end lost 2 bases, the J end lost 8 bases, and 13 bases lay between the germline ends. As DNA, the CDR3 is TGCGCCAGCAGCTTTACAGAGCCCCAAGGCTACACCTTC. It yields the protein CASSFTEPQGYTF.

J is TRBJ2-5 and V is TRBV7-9; maybe TRBD1 (6 bases). CDR1 is SEHNR and CDR2 is FQNEAQ in the germline V gene (reference sequence). This CDR3 is 14 amino acids long. Trimming removed 0 bases from V and 1 base from J, with 6 bases in between. CDR3 protein: CASSLARGQETQYF. The CDR3 DNA is TGTGCCAGCAGCTTAGCCAGGGGCCAAGAGACCCAGTACTTC.

This clone was picked up one time. The CDR3: CAWSGGRASYNEQFF. The CDR3 bases are TGTGCCTGGAGTGGCGGGAGAGCCTCCTACAATGAGCAGTTCTTC. V is TRBV30 and J is TRBJ2-1; 7 nucleotides align to TRBD2. The CDR3 is 15 amino acids. The V gene's germline CDR1 is GTSNPN and CDR2 SVGIG (reference sequence). Unmatched junction bases numbered 3, after V lost 1 base and J lost 0 bases.

The chain recombines TRBV29-1 with TRBJ2-7, with D perhaps matching TRBD2 (5 bases). The CDR3 loop spans 15 amino acids. CDR1 is SQVTM and CDR2 is ANQGSEA in the germline V gene. The V gene lost 6 bases and the J gene lost 3 bases, with 21 bases spanning the gap. This CDR3 is CSVTRLTRGDYEQYF. In DNA form, the CDR3 reads TGCAGCGTCACGCGATTGACTCGGGGTGACTACGAGCAGTACTTC.

This chain links TRBV27 with TRBJ2-6, with D unclear. With 2 bases removed from V and 0 bases from J, the gap between germline ends came to 5 bases. The CDR3 has 15 residues. The V gene's germline CDR1 is MNHEY and CDR2 SMNVEV (reference sequence). Here the CDR3 reads CASSLTVSGANVLTF. The CDR3 bases are TGTGCCAGCAGTTTAACAGTCTCTGGGGCCAACGTCCTGACTTTC. The entire variable domain, with the rest obtained from reference TRBV27 and TRBJ2-6, is as follows: EAQVTQNPRYLITVTGKKLTVTCSQNMNHEYMSWYRQDPGLGLRQIYYSMNVEVTDKGDVPEGYKVSRKEKRNFPLILESPSPNQTSLYFCASSLTVSGANVLTFGAGSRLTVL.

CDR3 sequence: CASGKNYDAGNTGELFF. The CDR3 DNA is TGTGCTAGTGGTAAGAACTATGACGCAGGGAACACCGGGGAGCTGTTTTTT. The chain carries TRBV12-5 and TRBJ2-2, with no clear D. V lost 5 bases and J 1 base, leaving 17 bases between the germline ends. CDR3 length: 17 amino acids. The V gene's germline CDR1 is LGHNT and CDR2 FRNRAP.

This clone appeared a single time. J is TRBJ1-3 and V is TRBV5-1, with a weak D call TRBD1 (5 bases). The CDR3 is 15 amino acids. Per the germline V gene, CDR1 is SGHRS and CDR2 is YFSETQ. Trimming stripped 4 bases from V and 0 bases from J, with 11 bases between. The CDR3 spells CASSPEGTSGNTIYF. The CDR3 bases are TGCGCCAGCAGCCCCGAGGGGACCTCTGGAAACACCATATATTTT.

The rearrangement links TRBV5-6 to TRBJ2-7; TRBD1 aligns across 8 bases. Looked up from germline, CDR1 is SGHDT and CDR2 is YYEEEE. The ends lost 3 bases at V and 0 bases at J; junction bases unmatched: 5. CDR3 size: 15 residues. CDR3 in DNA: TGTGCCAGCAGCTCCAGGGGGCCCGTCTCCTACGAGCAGTACTTC. This gives the protein CASSSRGPVSYEQYF. Filled out from reference TRBV5-6 and TRBJ2-7, the complete variable domain reads DAGVTQSPTHLIKTRGQQVTLRCSPKSGHDTVSWYQQALGQGPQFIFQYYEEEERQRGNFPDRFSGHQFPNYSSELNVNALLLGDSALYLCASSSRGPVSYEQYFGPGTRLTVT.

The chain links TRBV7-6 to TRBJ1-1; 10 bases map to TRBD1. V shed 5 bases and J 0 bases; nucleotides not matched to a gene: 6. The CDR3 extends over 16 amino acids. Germline values: CDR1 SGHVS, CDR2 FNYEAQ. The CDR3 region has the DNA TGTGCCAGCAGCGCCGGACAGGGGGGAATGAACACTGAAGCTTTCTTT. Translation gives CASSAGQGGMNTEAFF.

The chain combines TRBV5-5 with TRBJ2-7; D unclear. This CDR3 has 12 residues. Germline V gives CDR1 SGHKS, CDR2 YYEKEE (reference sequence). Trimming removed 4 bases from V and 4 bases from J, with 9 bases in between. CDR3 in DNA: TGTGCCAGCAGCACTGATAGTTACGAGCAGTACTTC. It is translated as CASSTDSYEQYF.

The genes are TRBV6-5 and TRBJ1-3; 8 nucleotides match TRBD1. V dropped 6 bases and J dropped 7; count of bases not matched to a gene: 8. Germline CDR1 and CDR2: MNHEY and SVGAGI. The CDR3 spans 14 residues. The CDR3 coding sequence is TGTGCCAGCAGGCCCGGACAGGGAGGGAACACCATATATTTT. As protein: CASRPGQGGNTIYF.

V usage is TRBV2 and J usage is TRBJ2-7, with D possibly TRBD2 on 5 matching bases. Trimming removed 6 bases at V and 7 bases at J, with 16 bases between. The CDR3 covers 13 residues. CDR1 SNHLY and CDR2 FYNNEI come from the germline V gene. The chain's CDR3 is CASRVGVGGEQYF. As DNA, the CDR3 is TGTGCCAGCAGGGTTGGGGTAGGAGGAGAGCAGTACTTC.

The chain employs TRBV18 and TRBJ1-1, with 7 bases matching TRBD1. Germline trimming cut 3 bases from V and 3 bases from J; bases unmatched to any gene: 7. The CDR3 is 15 residues long. Germline V CDR1 and CDR2: KGHSH, LQKENI. The CDR3 loop is CASSPYRGLDTEAFF. CDR3 coding DNA: TGTGCCAGCTCACCTTACAGGGGATTGGACACTGAAGCTTTCTTT.

CDR3 residues: CSARRYDEQFF. The CDR3 coding sequence is TGCAGTGCTAGAAGATACGATGAGCAGTTCTTC. The rearrangement links TRBV20-1 to TRBJ2-1; D gene uncertain. This CDR3 is built from 11 residues. Trimming cost V 2 bases and J 8 bases, with 7 bases left between them. Germline loops: CDR1 DFQATT, CDR2 SNEGSKA (reference sequence).

The V call is TRBV7-8, the J call TRBJ1-1; D is perhaps TRBD1 (5 bases). In germline, CDR1 is SGHVS, CDR2 FQNEAQ. The length of the CDR3 is 15 residues. The ends were cut back, 5 bases at V and 4 bases at J, with 17 bases in the middle. DNA for the CDR3: TGTGCCAGCAGCATAATCAGGGATGTGGGCACTGAAGCTTTCTTT. This codes for CASSIIRDVGTEAFF. Looking up the rest from reference TRBV7-8 and TRBJ1-1 gives the full variable domain: GAGVSQSPRYKVAKRGQDVALRCDPISGHVSLFWYQQALGQGPEFLTYFQNEAQLDKSGLPSDRFFAERPEGSVSTLKIQRTQQEDSAVYLCASSIIRDVGTEAFFGQGTRLTVV.

The table lists this clone with a count of one. The J gene is TRBJ1-6, the V gene TRBV2; 7 bases map to TRBD1. Trimming at V came to 7 bases and at J to 9 bases, leaving 9 bases not matched to a gene. The CDR3 consists of 14 residues. Germline V gene sequence: CDR1 SNHLY, CDR2 FYNNEI. CDR3 in amino acids: CASNSGQLSSPLHF. CDR3 sequence (DNA): TGTGCCAGCAACTCGGGACAGTTGAGTTCACCCCTCCACTTT. The whole variable domain, filled in from reference TRBV2 and TRBJ1-6, reads EPEVTQTPSHQVTQMGQEVILRCVPISNHLYFYWYRQILGQKVEFLVSFYNNEISEKSEIFDDQFSVERPDGSNFTLKIRSTKLEDSAMYFCASNSGQLSSPLHFGNGTRLTVT.

V is TRBV7-2 and J is TRBJ1-2; D is perhaps TRBD1 (5 bases). The CDR3 spans 15 residues. V lost 1 base and J 5 bases, leaving 14 bases between the germline ends. Germline-derived CDR1 and CDR2 are SGHTA and FQGNSA. The CDR3 sequence: CASSLGSGTSYGYTF. The CDR3 nucleotides are TGTGCCAGCAGCTTAGGTTCTGGGACTTCTTATGGCTACACCTTC. The whole variable domain, filled in from reference TRBV7-2 and TRBJ1-2, reads GAGVSQSPSNKVTEKGKDVELRCDPISGHTALYWYRQSLGQGLEFLIYFQGNSAPDKSGLPSDRFSAERTGGSVSTLTIQRTQQEDSAVYLCASSLGSGTSYGYTFGSGTRLTVV.

The chain links TRBV6-5 to TRBJ2-2; 9 nucleotides match TRBD1. J was trimmed by 7 bases and V by 6 bases; bases with no gene match: 3. This CDR3 has 13 amino acids. Germline V lookup: CDR1 MNHEY, CDR2 SVGAGI. CDR3 region: CASRTGGVGELFF. CDR3 nucleotide sequence: TGTGCCAGCAGGACAGGGGGGGTCGGGGAGCTGTTTTTT.